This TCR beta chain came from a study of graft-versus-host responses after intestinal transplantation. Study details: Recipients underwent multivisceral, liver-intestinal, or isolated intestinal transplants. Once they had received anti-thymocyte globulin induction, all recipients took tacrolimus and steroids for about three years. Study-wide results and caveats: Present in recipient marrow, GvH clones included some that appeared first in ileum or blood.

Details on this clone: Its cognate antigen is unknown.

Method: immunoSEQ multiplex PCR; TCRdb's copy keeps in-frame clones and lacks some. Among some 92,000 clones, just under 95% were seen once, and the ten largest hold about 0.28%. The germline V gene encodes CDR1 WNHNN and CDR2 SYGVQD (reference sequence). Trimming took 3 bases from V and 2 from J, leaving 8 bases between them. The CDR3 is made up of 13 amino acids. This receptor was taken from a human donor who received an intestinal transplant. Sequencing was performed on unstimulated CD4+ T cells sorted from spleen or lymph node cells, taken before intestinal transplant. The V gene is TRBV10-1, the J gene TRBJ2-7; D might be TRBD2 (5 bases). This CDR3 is CASSEGSAYEQYF. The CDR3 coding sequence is TGCGCCAGCAGTGAAGGTAGCGCCTACGAGCAGTACTTC.